This T cell receptor (beta chain) was captured by sequencing in a study of cytotoxic CD8 clonotypes in ibrutinib-treated CLL. Findings of the study overall: Baseline values of clonality outstripped age-matched healthy donors and followed circulating CD8+ T-cell counts.

The V gene lost 1 base and the J gene lost 9 bases, with 11 bases spanning the gap. The CDR3 has 13 amino acids. CDR1 SGHDT and CDR2 YYEEEE come from the germline V gene. This clone was seen a single time. Its target is unknown. Deep sequencing aimed at 1 in 200,000 to 1 in 1 million T cells' resolution. TCRdb keeps only in-frame clones here, not all; method: immunoSEQ multiplex PCR. The sample yields some 150,000 clones, approximately 80% seen once. The source was PBMCs, collected after 36 months of ibrutinib treatment. The J gene is TRBJ2-1, the V gene TRBV5-6, with D unclear. The sequence derives from a human donor with chronic lymphocytic leukemia. The CDR3 sequence is CASSLILGGEQFF. CDR3 nucleotide sequence: TGTGCCAGCAGCTTGATTCTTGGCGGTGAGCAGTTCTTC.